These 24 T cell receptor beta chains were sequenced from one sample in a study of T cell responses to AZD1222 COVID-19 vaccine. TCRdb's table, derived via immunoSEQ multiplex PCR, lists solely in-frame clones and lacks some. This table holds some 39,000 clones, around 91% found once. The sample consisted of peripheral blood, taken 28 days after the second AZD1222 dose. These receptors were collected from an adult who received the AZD1222 COVID-19 vaccine.

The CDR3 coding sequence is TGTGCCAGCACCCTCAACTACAGGAGATACACAGATACGCAGTATTTT. Protein: CASTLNYRRYTDTQYF. This chain links TRBV7-9 with TRBJ2-3; tentative D call: TRBD1 (5 bases). Germline CDR1 and CDR2: SEHNR and FQNEAQ (reference sequence). This CDR3 is built from 16 residues. Trimming stripped 7 bases from V and 2 bases from J, with 19 bases between. The full variable domain, completed using reference TRBV7-9 and TRBJ2-3, is DTGVSQNPRHKITKRGQNVTFRCDPISEHNRLYWYRQTLGQGPEFLTYFQNEAQLEKSRLLSDRFSAERPKGSFSTLEIQRTEQGDSAMYLCASTLNYRRYTDTQYFGPGTRLTVL.

The genes are TRBV27 and TRBJ2-1; TRBD2 agrees at 11 bases. Trimming cost V 8 bases and J 6 bases; bases outside gene matches: 6. Germline values: CDR1 MNHEY, CDR2 SMNVEV (reference sequence). The length of the CDR3 is 14 residues. CDR3 in amino acids: CASSGLAAFNEQFF. DNA of the CDR3: TGTGCCAGCTCGGGACTAGCGGCTTTCAATGAGCAGTTCTTC.

This chain uses TRBV19 with TRBJ2-5, with 9 nucleotides matching TRBD1. Germline lookup yields CDR1 LNHDA and CDR2 SQIVND (reference sequence). The CDR3 is 15 amino acids. J gave up 5 bases and V 3 bases, and 7 bases lay outside the gene matches. CDR3 protein: CASSILTGGTETQYF. The CDR3 DNA sequence: TGTGCCAGTAGTATTTTGACAGGGGGTACGGAGACCCAGTACTTC. Combining the CDR3 with reference TRBV19 and TRBJ2-5 gives the whole variable domain DGGITQSPKYLFRKEGQNVTLSCEQNLNHDAMYWYRQDPGQGLRLIYYSQIVNDFQKGDIAEGYSVSREKKESFPLTVTSAQKNPTAFYLCASSILTGGTETQYFGPGTRLLVL.

CDR3 nucleotide sequence: TGTGCCAGTAGCGATGCGACGGTGAACTATGGCTACACCTTC. Translated, it gives CASSDATVNYGYTF. The V call is TRBV19, the J call TRBJ1-2; no reliable D call. The CDR3 is 14 amino acids. CDR1 LNHDA and CDR2 SQIVND come from the germline V gene (reference sequence). The V end was cut by 6 bases, the J end by 2 bases, with 13 bases between.

The chain employs TRBV12-3 or TRBV12-4 and TRBJ1-1; 8 positions agree with TRBD1. This CDR3 is built from 13 residues. V shed 6 bases and J 8 bases; nucleotides not matched to a gene: 8. As DNA, the CDR3 is TGTGCCAGCAGGAATACAGGGGGGTCGGAAGCTTTCTTT. Translating it yields CASRNTGGSEAFF.

This chain joins TRBV6-5 and TRBJ1-5; D might be TRBD1 (6 bases). Trimming pared 0 bases from V and 4 bases from J, leaving 7 bases between. The CDR3 spans 14 residues. The germline CDR1 and CDR2 sequences are MNHEY and SVGAGI. For the CDR3, the DNA is TGTGCCAGCAGTTACTCGGGGGCGAATCAGCCCCAGCATTTT. It is translated as CASSYSGANQPQHF.

This sequence joins TRBV5-4 and TRBJ1-2; D gene ambiguous. This CDR3 region has 14 residues. Trimming stripped 2 bases from V and 7 bases from J, with 15 bases between. CDR1 and CDR2 (germline): SGHNT, YYREEE (reference sequence). The CDR3 here is CASSFKAVGGGYTF. CDR3 coding DNA: TGTGCCAGCAGCTTTAAGGCCGTGGGAGGTGGCTACACCTTC. Full variable domain (remainder filled in from reference TRBV5-4 and TRBJ1-2): ETGVTQSPTHLIKTRGQQVTLRCSSQSGHNTVSWYQQALGQGPQFIFQYYREEENGRGNFPPRFSGLQFPNYSSELNVNALELDDSALYLCASSFKAVGGGYTFGSGTRLTVV.

The sample holds one count of this clone. This sequence joins TRBV5-4 and TRBJ2-3; 14 bases map to TRBD2. Trimming at V came to 6 bases and at J to 1 base, leaving 4 bases not matched to a gene. The CDR3 totals 16 residues. Germline assignment: CDR1 SGHNT and CDR2 YYREEE (reference sequence). DNA of the CDR3: TGTGCCAGCACCAGGGGACTAGCGGGGGGCACAGATACGCAGTATTTT. Translating it yields CASTRGLAGGTDTQYF.

This chain connects TRBV25-1 to TRBJ2-1; a possible D gene is TRBD2 (5 bases). Trimming cost V 2 bases and J 4 bases, with 15 bases left between them. Germline CDR1 reads MGHDK; CDR2 reads SYGVNS. This CDR3 contains 16 residues. The CDR3: CASSEPKGEGYNEQFF. DNA of the CDR3: TGTGCCAGCAGTGAACCTAAGGGCGAGGGATACAATGAGCAGTTCTTC. Full variable domain (remainder filled in from reference TRBV25-1 and TRBJ2-1): EADIYQTPRYLVIGTGKKITLECSQTMGHDKMYWYQQDPGMELHLIHYSYGVNSTEKGDLSSESTVSRIRTEHFPLTLESARPSHTSQYLCASSEPKGEGYNEQFFGPGTRLTVL.

This clone was seen more than once but under ten times. V is TRBV1 and J is TRBJ2-1; the table's TRBD2 call for D was not verified on the DNA. TRBV1 is reported as a pseudogene. The CDR3 is 21 residues long. In DNA, the CDR3 is TGCACCAGCAGCCCACGATTGAGCGGGCGGGGGGGTTTCCCCTCCTACAATGAGCAGTTCTTC. Encoded protein: CTSSPRLSGRGGFPSYNEQFF.

This clone appeared a single time. The chain joins TRBV6-2 or TRBV6-3 to TRBJ1-1, with TRBD1 identical over 9 bases. V lost 2 bases and J lost 6; bases outside the gene matches: 4. There are 14 residues in the CDR3. Per germline, CDR1 MNHEY and CDR2 SVGEGT. Written as DNA, the CDR3 is TGTGCCAGCAGTTACGGGACAGGGAGGCCTGAAGCTTTCTTT. This gives the protein CASSYGTGRPEAFF.

This sequence joins TRBV11-2 and TRBJ2-5; 12 bases align to TRBD2. The trim removed 3 bases at V and 3 bases at J, leaving 5 bases unmatched. This CDR3 contains 16 residues. Germline V gives CDR1 SGHAT, CDR2 FQNNGV. The CDR3 here is CASSLGTSGPEETQYF. The CDR3 bases are TGTGCCAGCAGCTTGGGGACTAGCGGGCCCGAAGAGACCCAGTACTTC.

The chain combines TRBV23-1 with TRBJ2-7; D might be TRBD1 (5 bases). TRBV23-1 is sorted into the ORF group, with uncertain function. The germline V and J ends were trimmed by 0 bases and 2 bases, with 11 bases remaining between them. The CDR3 is 15 residues long. CDR3 protein: CASSQSRQSPYEQYF. CDR3 nucleotides: TGCGCCAGCAGTCAATCTCGACAGTCCCCCTACGAGCAGTACTTC.

This sequence joins TRBV6-5 and TRBJ1-2, with D possibly being TRBD1 (6 bases). Germline assignment: CDR1 MNHEY and CDR2 SVGAGI. Trimming left V 5 bases short and J 4 bases short, with 11 bases between. The CDR3 totals 13 residues. CDR3 DNA sequence: TGTGCCAGCAGTCGGACAGAAAGCTATGGCTACACCTTC. Protein sequence: CASSRTESYGYTF.

The chain couples TRBV7-2 to TRBJ2-5, with D possibly matching TRBD1 (6 bases). This CDR3 spans 14 amino acids. Germline V lookup: CDR1 SGHTA, CDR2 FQGNSA. The germline V and J ends were trimmed by 1 base and 3 bases, with 9 bases remaining between them. CDR3 sequence reads: CASSLGHREETQYF. CDR3 DNA: TGTGCCAGCAGCTTAGGTCACAGGGAAGAGACCCAGTACTTC.

The chain links TRBV9 to TRBJ2-7; 9 nucleotides line up with TRBD2. With 3 bases clipped from V and 2 bases from J, the junction kept 6 bases outside the gene matches. The CDR3 is 15 residues long. CDR1 SGDLS and CDR2 YYNGEE come from the germline V gene. DNA of the CDR3: TGTGCCAGCAGCGCCCCTAGCGGGGCCACCTACGAGCAGTACTTC. It encodes CASSAPSGATYEQYF.

The chain is built from TRBV6-2 or TRBV6-3 and TRBJ1-5; D gene unclear. CDR1 is MNHEY, CDR2 SVGEGT, per germline. This CDR3 contains 13 residues. Trimming pared 0 bases from V and 3 bases from J, leaving 3 bases between. The chain's CDR3 is CASSYSLNQPQHF. CDR3 in DNA: TGTGCCAGCAGTTACTCCCTCAATCAGCCCCAGCATTTT.

The V gene is TRBV6-5, the J gene TRBJ2-3; possible D gene TRBD1, 6 bases. CDR1 is MNHEY and CDR2 is SVGAGI in the germline V gene. Trimming shortened V by 6 bases and J by 4 bases, and 14 bases separated the two germline ends. This CDR3 spans 14 amino acids. CDR3 protein: CASSPNTGPDTQYF. CDR3 in DNA: TGTGCCAGCAGCCCCAACACAGGGCCAGATACGCAGTATTTT.

The chain has TRBV10-3 and TRBJ2-7; 8 nucleotides align to TRBD1. Germline V gene data show CDR1 as ENHRY and CDR2 as SYGVKD. V dropped 0 bases and J dropped 7; count of bases not matched to a gene: 17. The CDR3 runs to 18 residues. The CDR3: CAISESYRTGRLLGEQYF. CDR3 sequence (DNA): TGTGCCATCAGTGAGTCGTACCGGACAGGGCGTCTCTTGGGTGAGCAGTACTTC.

V is TRBV9 and J is TRBJ2-1, with 10 bases matching TRBD2. The CDR3 runs 16 residues. Germline lookup yields CDR1 SGDLS and CDR2 YYNGEE. V gave up 0 bases and J gave up 7 bases; unmatched junction bases: 7. The CDR3 DNA sequence: TGTGCCAGCAGCGTAGATCCAGCGGGGGGGCTAAATGAGCAGTTCTTC. Protein sequence: CASSVDPAGGLNEQFF.

The V and J genes are TRBV9 and TRBJ2-1; D is ambiguous. Per the germline V gene, CDR1 is SGDLS and CDR2 is YYNGEE. CDR3 length: 17 amino acids. Trimming cost V 0 bases and J 0 bases, with 13 bases left between them. CDR3 nucleotide sequence: TGTGCCAGCAGCGTAGAGGTAGTTACGAGCTCCTACAATGAGCAGTTCTTC. Protein sequence: CASSVEVVTSSYNEQFF.

The gene calls are TRBV6-9 and TRBJ2-5, with 10 bases fitting TRBD1. Germline values: CDR1 MNHGY, CDR2 SVAAGI. V lost 2 bases to trimming and J lost 4 bases; unmatched junction nucleotides: 10. The CDR3 has 17 amino acids. The CDR3 coding sequence is TGTGCCAGCAGTTATACCCTTGAGGGACAGGGGCCAGAGACCCAGTACTTC. It codes for CASSYTLEGQGPETQYF.

The chain joins TRBV29-1 to TRBJ2-2; tentative D call: TRBD1 (6 bases). The CDR3 spans 13 residues. The V and J ends lost 7 bases and 0 bases respectively, with 9 bases between them. The V gene's germline CDR1 is SQVTM and CDR2 ANQGSEA. The CDR3 spells CSGTVSNTGELFF. The CDR3 coding sequence is TGCAGCGGGACAGTCTCGAACACCGGGGAGCTGTTTTTT.

The chain employs TRBV2 and TRBJ2-5; tentative D call: TRBD1 (6 bases). The CDR3 spans 14 residues. Between the trimmed V and J ends, which lost 4 bases and 1 base, there was a span of 10 bases. Germline CDR1 is SNHLY and CDR2 is FYNNEI. CDR3 bases: TGTGCCAGCAGTGTTATGACAGGCCAAGAGACCCAGTACTTC. Its protein product is CASSVMTGQETQYF.